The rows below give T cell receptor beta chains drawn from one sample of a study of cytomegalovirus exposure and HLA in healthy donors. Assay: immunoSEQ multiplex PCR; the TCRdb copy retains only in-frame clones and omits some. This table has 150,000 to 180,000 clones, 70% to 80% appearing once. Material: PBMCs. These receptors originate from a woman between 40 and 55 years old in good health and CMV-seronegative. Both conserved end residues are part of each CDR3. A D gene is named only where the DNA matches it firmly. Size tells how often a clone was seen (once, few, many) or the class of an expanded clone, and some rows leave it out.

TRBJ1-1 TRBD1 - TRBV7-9 CASEGTAMNTEAFF TGTGCCAGCGAAGGGACAGCCATGAACACTGAAGCTTTCTTT
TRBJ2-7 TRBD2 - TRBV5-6 CASSYRGLAGGPSYEQYF TGTGCCAGCAGCTATAGAGGCCTAGCGGGAGGCCCTTCCTACGAGCAGTACTTC
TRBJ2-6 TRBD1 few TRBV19 CASSIGRTGGFSGANVLTF TGTGCCAGTAGTATAGGTCGGACAGGGGGCTTCTCTGGGGCCAACGTCCTGACTTTC
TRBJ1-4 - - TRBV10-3 CAISESARQSEKLFF TGTGCCATCAGTGAGTCGGCCAGACAGTCCGAAAAACTGTTTTTT
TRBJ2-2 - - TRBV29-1 CSAKGAGRSDTGELFF TGCAGCGCCAAAGGGGCGGGACGGAGTGACACCGGGGAGCTGTTTTTT
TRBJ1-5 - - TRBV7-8 CASSLGVPAGADQPQHF TGTGCCAGCAGCTTAGGAGTGCCCGCTGGGGCCGATCAGCCCCAGCATTTT
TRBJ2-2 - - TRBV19 CASSIYDMSLTNTGELFF TGTGCCAGTAGTATATACGATATGAGCTTAACGAATACCGGGGAGCTGTTTTTT
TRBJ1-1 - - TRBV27 CASSFYSGNTEAFF TGTGCCAGCAGTTTTTATAGCGGAAACACTGAAGCTTTCTTT
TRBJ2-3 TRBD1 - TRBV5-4 CASRDAGTGKSDTQYF TGTGCCAGCAGGGATGCCGGGACAGGGAAGTCAGATACGCAGTATTTT
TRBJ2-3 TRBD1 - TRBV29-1 CSVKQGGDDTQYF TGCAGCGTTAAACAGGGGGGAGATGATACGCAGTATTTT
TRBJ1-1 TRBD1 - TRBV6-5 CASSVAGGTEAFF TGTGCCAGCAGTGTAGCAGGGGGCACTGAAGCTTTCTTT
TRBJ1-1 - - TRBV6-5 CASNPRQNTEAFF TGTGCCAGCAATCCCCGACAGAACACTGAAGCTTTCTTT
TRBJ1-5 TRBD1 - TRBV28 CASSDRGKQPQHF TGTGCCAGCAGTGACAGGGGGAAACAGCCCCAGCATTTT
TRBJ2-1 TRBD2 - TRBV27 CASSLGSGSYNEQFF TGTGCCAGCAGTTTGGGTAGCGGGAGCTACAATGAGCAGTTCTTC
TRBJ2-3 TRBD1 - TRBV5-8 CAVDPGQGIADTQYF TGTGCTGTTGACCCGGGACAGGGGATTGCAGATACGCAGTATTTT
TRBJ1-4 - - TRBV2 CASSERKAGVEKLFF TGTGCCAGCAGTGAAAGGAAGGCAGGGGTTGAAAAACTGTTTTTT
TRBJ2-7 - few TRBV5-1 CASSGAGQFFEQYF TGCGCCAGCTCTGGGGCAGGACAGTTTTTTGAGCAGTACTTC
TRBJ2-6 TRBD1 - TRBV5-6 CASSARDRNSGANVLTF TGTGCCAGCAGCGCCCGGGACAGGAACTCTGGGGCCAACGTCCTGACTTTC
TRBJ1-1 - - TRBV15 CATIRGQGEAEAFF TGTGCCACCATTAGGGGTCAGGGTGAGGCTGAAGCTTTCTTT
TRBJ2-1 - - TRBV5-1 CASSNSDSSYNEQFF TGCGCCAGCAGCAATAGCGATAGCTCCTACAATGAGCAGTTCTTC
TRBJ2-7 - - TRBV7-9 CASSLLATSFLQYF TGTGCCAGCAGCTTATTAGCGACTAGTTTCTTGCAGTACTTC
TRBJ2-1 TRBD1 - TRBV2 CASSLDRGDYNEQFF TGTGCCAGCAGTCTAGACAGGGGTGACTACAATGAGCAGTTCTTC
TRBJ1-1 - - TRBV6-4 CASSGRSVSGGKPTEAFF TGTGCCAGCAGTGGTCGGTCGGTGTCGGGGGGGAAGCCCACTGAAGCTTTCTTT
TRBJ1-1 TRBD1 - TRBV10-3 CAISELETGIEAFF TGTGCCATCAGTGAGCTCGAGACAGGGATTGAAGCTTTCTTT
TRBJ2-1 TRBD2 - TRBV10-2 CATSLAAGEQFF TGCGCCACCTCACTAGCGGCGGGGGAGCAGTTCTTC
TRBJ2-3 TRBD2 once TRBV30 CAWSPGTSGSDTQYF TGTGCCTGGAGCCCTGGGACTAGCGGGAGTGATACGCAGTATTTT
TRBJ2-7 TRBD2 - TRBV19 CASSRGAGVYEQYF TGTGCCAGTAGTAGGGGCGCGGGGGTCTACGAGCAGTACTTC
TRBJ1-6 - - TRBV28 CASGEGVAYNSPLHF TGTGCCAGCGGAGAGGGGGTTGCCTATAATTCACCCCTCCACTTT
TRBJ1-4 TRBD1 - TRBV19 CASSPPGTATNEKLFF TGTGCCAGTAGTCCTCCTGGGACAGCAACTAATGAAAAACTGTTTTTT
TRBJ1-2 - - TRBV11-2 CASSLPTHAGEREDYGYTF TGTGCCAGCAGCCTCCCTACCCACGCAGGGGAGAGAGAAGACTATGGCTACACCTTC
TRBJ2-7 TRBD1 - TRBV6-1 CASRTGTGELYEQYF TGTGCCAGCAGAACCGGGACAGGGGAACTCTACGAGCAGTACTTC
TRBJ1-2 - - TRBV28 CASKTGGGPYGYTF TGTGCCAGCAAGACCGGGGGGGGTCCATATGGCTACACCTTC
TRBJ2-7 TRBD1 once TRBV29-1 CSVGGTGGYEQYF TGCAGCGTTGGGGGGACAGGGGGATACGAGCAGTACTTC
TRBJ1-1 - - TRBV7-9 CASSFSWQGSRAEAFF TGTGCCAGCAGCTTTTCCTGGCAGGGGAGTCGGGCTGAAGCTTTCTTT
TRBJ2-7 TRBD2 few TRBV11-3 CASSSVGLAGASSYEQYF TGTGCCAGCAGCTCAGTGGGGCTAGCGGGAGCCAGCTCCTACGAGCAGTACTTC
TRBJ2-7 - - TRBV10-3 CAISEEGDPPYEQYF TGTGCCATCAGTGAGGAGGGGGATCCCCCCTACGAGCAGTACTTC
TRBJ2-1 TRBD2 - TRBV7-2 CASSITSGTYNEQFF TGTGCCAGCAGCATAACTAGCGGTACCTACAATGAGCAGTTCTTC
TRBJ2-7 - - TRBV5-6 CASSLGDILHGQYF TGTGCCAGCAGCTTGGGGGACATCCTACATGGGCAGTACTTC
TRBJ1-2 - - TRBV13 CASTLPPPPLSGDYTF TGTGCCAGCACCCTCCCCCCGCCCCCCCTCTCAGGTGACTACACCTTC
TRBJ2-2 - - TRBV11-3 CASSLDQPPGAGELFF TGTGCCAGCAGCTTAGATCAGCCCCCCGGGGCCGGGGAGCTGTTTTTT
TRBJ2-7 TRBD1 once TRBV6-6 CASSWGQGAYEQYF TGTGCCAGCAGTTGGGGACAGGGGGCCTACGAGCAGTACTTC
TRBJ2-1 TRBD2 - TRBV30 CAWTTRGLALEQFF TGTGCCTGGACCACGAGGGGACTAGCGCTTGAGCAGTTCTTC
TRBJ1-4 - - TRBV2 CASSRTRGEKLFF TGTGCCAGCAGTAGGACCCGGGGTGAAAAACTGTTTTTT
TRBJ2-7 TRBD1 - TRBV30 CAWRGGDRGQYF TGTGCCTGGAGGGGGGGGGACAGGGGGCAGTACTTC
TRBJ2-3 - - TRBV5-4 CASSLGRRTPSTDTQYF TGTGCCAGCAGCTTGGGGAGGAGGACCCCTAGCACAGATACGCAGTATTTT
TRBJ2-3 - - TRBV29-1 CSAAGLDGDTQYF TGCAGCGCCGCAGGACTCGACGGTGATACGCAGTATTTT
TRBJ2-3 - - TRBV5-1 CASSLAGEDTQYF TGCGCCAGCAGCTTGGCTGGGGAGGATACGCAGTATTTT
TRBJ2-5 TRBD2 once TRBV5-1 CASSLAGGPETQYF TGCGCCAGCAGCCTAGCGGGGGGGCCGGAGACCCAGTACTTC
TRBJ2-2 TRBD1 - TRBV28 CASSTYMTGVVGELFF TGTGCCAGCAGTACTTATATGACAGGGGTGGTCGGGGAGCTGTTTTTT
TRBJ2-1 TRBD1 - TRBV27 CASSLWGQGWNEQFF TGTGCCAGCAGTTTGTGGGGACAGGGTTGGAATGAGCAGTTCTTC
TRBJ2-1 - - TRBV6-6 CASSYIGVYNEQFF TGTGCCAGCAGTTACATAGGGGTATACAATGAGCAGTTCTTC
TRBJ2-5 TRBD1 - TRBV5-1 CASSLLDRGQGKETQYF TGCGCCAGCAGCTTACTCGACAGGGGGCAGGGGAAAGAGACCCAGTACTTC
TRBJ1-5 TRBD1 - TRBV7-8 CASSLALFSDRAAQHF TGTGCCAGCAGCTTAGCCCTATTTTCCGACAGGGCAGCCCAGCATTTT
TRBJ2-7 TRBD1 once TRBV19 CASSLPGGLSREQYF TGTGCCAGTAGCCTCCCAGGGGGCTTATCGCGGGAGCAGTACTTC
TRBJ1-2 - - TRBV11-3 CASSFGGIGYGYTF TGTGCCAGCAGCTTTGGCGGAATTGGTTATGGCTACACCTTC
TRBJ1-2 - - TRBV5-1 CASSPTTGYGYTF TGCGCCAGCAGCCCCACTACGGGCTATGGCTACACCTTC
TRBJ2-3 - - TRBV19 CASSIWGGTDTQYF TGTGCCAGTAGTATATGGGGGGGCACAGATACGCAGTATTTT